This record covers a single T cell receptor (beta chain). Its antigen is unidentified. No DNA is shown, since the ends of the CDR3 on it are uncertain; the CDR3 is the one TCRdb lists. This sample was included in a study of blood T cells in healthy people across ages. PCR was performed a second time for about 6 to 12 cycles using a sample-barcoded 5' primer and a J-beta primer mix. TCRdb re-called the 5' RACE reads through MiXCR, storing one row per CDR3 protein. The sample includes about 670,000 distinct CDR3 sequences, roughly 43% of them seen just once. A total of 17 residues make up the CDR3, ends included. The germline V gene encodes CDR1 MNHEY and CDR2 SVGEGT. Findings and caveats of the study: More naive CD4+ cells and higher diversity marked long-lived donors relative to aged donors.

This chain links TRBV6-2 or TRBV6-3 with TRBJ2-5; TRBD1, the table's D call, was not compared with the DNA. Sequenced input: blood. The clonotype originates from an elderly man in good health. Here the CDR3 reads CASSYGVRARVQETQYF.